This TCR beta chain was observed in a study of T-cell memory formation after mild COVID-19. In TCRdb, the 5' RACE reads were re-called with MiXCR into one record per CDR3 protein. The table records 500,000 to 600,000 distinct CDR3 sequences, 18% of them present only once. Per germline, CDR1 SGHRS and CDR2 YFSETQ. The ends lost 2 bases at V and 4 bases at J; junction bases unmatched: 7. The CDR3 is 15 residues long. The sequenced sample consisted of PBMCs or a T cell subset sorted from them (not recorded which). This chain links TRBV5-1 with TRBJ1-2; the match to TRBD1 covers 8 bases. This clonotype originated in an adult woman who had mild COVID-19 (a few samples of this study predate the infection). Cell type and time point are not known. In DNA form, the CDR3 reads TGCGCCAGCAGCTTAGAAGGACAGGGAAGCTATGGCTACACCTTC. Protein: CASSLEGQGSYGYTF. The entire variable domain, with the rest obtained from reference TRBV5-1 and TRBJ1-2, is as follows: KAGVTQTPRYLIKTRGQQVTLSCSPISGHRSVSWYQQTPGQGLQFLFEYFSETQRNKGNFPGRFSGRQFSNSRSEMNVSTLELGDSALYLCASSLEGQGSYGYTFGSGTRLTVV.